These 27 T cell receptor beta chains came from one sample sequenced in a study of T cell repertoires in cytomegalovirus infection. The antigens of these receptors remain unknown. Each CDR3 protein gets one entry after TCRdb re-called the reads with MiXCR. The sample lists 680,000 or so distinct CDR3 sequences; about 33% were seen once. This specimen consisted of cultured PBMCs, obtained from culture after CMV antigen stimulation. These TCRs come from a human donor in good health (CMV status not recorded). Some clones in this sample may be carry-over from other donors' samples.

The rearrangement joins TRBV20-1 to TRBJ2-2; D possibly corresponds to TRBD2 (7 bases). The V gene lost 5 bases and the J gene lost 5 bases, with 18 bases spanning the gap. CDR1 is DFQATT and CDR2 is SNEGSKA in the germline V gene (reference sequence). The CDR3 runs 15 residues. The CDR3 sequence: CSAAKGGIVTGELFF. The CDR3 DNA follows: TGCAGTGCTGCCAAGGGGGGGATCGTAACCGGGGAGCTGTTTTTT.

In this sample, this clonotype turned up many times. CDR3 in DNA: TGTGCCAGCAGCTTAAGGGACTCTGGGGCCAACGTCCTGACTTTC. It is translated as CASSLRDSGANVLTF. V and J are TRBV11-2 and TRBJ2-6; D not resolved. The V gene's germline CDR1 is SGHAT and CDR2 FQNNGV. This CDR3 has 15 amino acids. Trimming removed 2 bases at V and 0 bases at J, with 5 bases between.

This clonotype was counted a few times. The genes are TRBV6-1 and TRBJ1-1, with 7 bases lining up with TRBD1. Germline trimming cut 6 bases from V and 3 bases from J; bases unmatched to any gene: 16. Germline V gene sequence: CDR1 MNHNS, CDR2 SASEGT. The CDR3 totals 17 residues. The CDR3 nucleotides are TGTGCCAGCAGGATCGAAACAGGGGACGGGGAGGACACTGAAGCTTTCTTT. It encodes CASRIETGDGEDTEAFF.

The rearrangement uses TRBV7-2 and TRBJ2-3, with 9 bases lining up with TRBD2. Germline CDR1 SGHTA, CDR2 FQGNSA. This CDR3 is built from 15 residues. V gave up 3 bases and J gave up 4 bases; unmatched junction bases: 5. The DNA of the CDR3 is TGTGCCAGCAGCTTCAGCGGGGGGTTTTCAGATACGCAGTATTTT. Residues: CASSFSGGFSDTQYF. Full variable domain (remainder filled in from reference TRBV7-2 and TRBJ2-3): GAGVSQSPSNKVTEKGKDVELRCDPISGHTALYWYRQSLGQGLEFLIYFQGNSAPDKSGLPSDRFSAERTGGSVSTLTIQRTQQEDSAVYLCASSFSGGFSDTQYFGPGTRLTVL.

This clonotype was seen repeatedly, ten times or more. The chain couples TRBV7-8 to TRBJ1-4; D might be TRBD1 (6 bases). The CDR3 is 13 amino acids. From germline, CDR1 is SGHVS and CDR2 FQNEAQ. V lost 8 bases to trimming and J lost 2 bases, with 9 bases between them. The CDR3 loop is CASGGGTNEKLFF. In nucleotides, the CDR3 is TGTGCCAGCGGGGGGGGCACTAATGAAAAACTGTTTTTT.

The chain uses TRBV5-1 and TRBJ2-2, with D perhaps matching TRBD1 or TRBD2 (6 bases each). The CDR3 length is 18 residues. Trimming left V 0 bases short and J 2 bases short, with 17 bases between. From germline, CDR1 is SGHRS and CDR2 YFSETQ. DNA for the CDR3: TGCGCCAGCAGCTTGGGAATGGGGGGCCACCCCAACACCGGGGAGCTGTTTTTT. Encoded protein: CASSLGMGGHPNTGELFF.

For the CDR3, the DNA is TGTGCCACCACGCGGCGGGAGGACCAAGAGACCCAGTACTTC. This codes for CATTRREDQETQYF. This chain links TRBV6-2 or TRBV6-3 with TRBJ2-5; 8 positions agree with TRBD2. This CDR3 is built from 14 residues. The germline V gene has CDR1 MNHEY and CDR2 SVGEGT. Trimming removed 10 bases from V and 0 bases from J; junction bases left unmatched: 7.

This chain uses TRBV11-2 with TRBJ2-7; TRBD1 matches at 8 bases. J gave up 7 bases and V 5 bases, and 10 bases lay outside the gene matches. Germline lookup yields CDR1 SGHAT and CDR2 FQNNGV. This CDR3 has 14 amino acids. CDR3 amino acids: CASSHRGTQGEQYF. As DNA, the CDR3 is TGTGCCAGCAGCCACAGGGGGACCCAGGGGGAGCAGTACTTC. Together with reference TRBV11-2 and TRBJ2-7, the CDR3 gives the full variable domain: EAGVAQSPRYKIIEKRQSVAFWCNPISGHATLYWYQQILGQGPKLLIQFQNNGVVDDSQLPKDRFSAERLKGVDSTLKIQPAKLEDSAVYLCASSHRGTQGEQYFGPGTRLTVT.

This chain connects TRBV12-3 or TRBV12-4 to TRBJ2-7; 10 bases match TRBD2. V lost 3 bases and J lost 5; bases outside the gene matches: 4. This CDR3 has 14 residues. CDR3: CASSFLGTSDEQYF. CDR3 nucleotide sequence: TGTGCCAGCAGTTTTTTAGGGACTAGCGACGAGCAGTACTTC.

The rearrangement joins TRBV6-5 to TRBJ2-7, with D perhaps assigned TRBD1 or TRBD2 (5 bases each). Trimming cost V 2 bases and J 5 bases, with 10 bases left between them. The germline V gene has CDR1 MNHEY and CDR2 SVGAGI. The CDR3 length is 13 residues. This chain's CDR3 is CASSYQLGDEQYF. As DNA, the CDR3 is TGTGCCAGCAGTTACCAACTAGGGGACGAGCAGTACTTC.

A few counts support this clonotype. The V and J genes are TRBV7-6 and TRBJ2-2; 7 bases are a match to TRBD1. V lost 1 base, J lost 4 bases, and 3 bases stayed unmatched. The CDR3 runs to 15 residues. Germline V gene data show CDR1 as SGHVS and CDR2 as FNYEAQ. In DNA, the CDR3 is TGTGCCAGCAGCTTAGGAGGGACAGTCACCGGGGAGCTGTTTTTT. The encoded protein is CASSLGGTVTGELFF.

The chain employs TRBV27 and TRBJ2-5, with a possible D match to TRBD2 (6 bases). The CDR3 spans 13 residues. V lost 7 bases and J lost 2, with 11 bases in between. The V gene's germline CDR1 is MNHEY and CDR2 SMNVEV (reference sequence). The CDR3 nucleotides read TGTGCCAGCACCCCCCGGGGGCAAGAGACCCAGTACTTC. This sequence encodes CASTPRGQETQYF.

The J gene is TRBJ2-7, the V gene TRBV20-1; 7 bases map to TRBD1. V was pared by 3 bases and J by 2 bases, with 1 base of the junction left unmatched. Germline CDR1 is DFQATT and CDR2 is SNEGSKA (reference sequence). CDR3 size: 12 residues. Here the CDR3 reads CSARTGTYEQYF. The CDR3 DNA follows: TGCAGTGCTAGGACAGGGACCTACGAGCAGTACTTC.

This sequence joins TRBV20-1 and TRBJ2-5; perhaps TRBD2 as D (5 bases). V was shortened by 6 bases and J by 7 bases, with 21 bases between the two germline ends. From germline, CDR1 is DFQATT and CDR2 SNEGSKA (reference sequence). The CDR3 covers 14 residues. The CDR3 DNA reads TGCAGTGCCCAGTGGGAGTCGGACCCCGGGACCCAGTACTTC. Residues: CSAQWESDPGTQYF.

This chain connects TRBV2 to TRBJ1-5, with D possibly matching TRBD1 (5 bases). Trimming took off 3 bases at V and 4 bases at J, with 10 bases between the two ends. The CDR3 runs 14 residues. Germline V CDR1 and CDR2: SNHLY, FYNNEI. Here the CDR3 reads CASSDSGRNQPQHF. The CDR3 DNA follows: TGTGCCAGCAGTGACTCAGGGAGAAATCAGCCCCAGCATTTT. Together with reference TRBV2 and TRBJ1-5, the CDR3 gives the full variable domain: EPEVTQTPSHQVTQMGQEVILRCVPISNHLYFYWYRQILGQKVEFLVSFYNNEISEKSEIFDDQFSVERPDGSNFTLKIRSTKLEDSAMYFCASSDSGRNQPQHFGDGTRLSIL.

This clonotype turned up a few times. This chain connects TRBV5-1 to TRBJ2-5; 11 bases agree with TRBD2. CDR1 SGHRS and CDR2 YFSETQ come from the germline V gene. The CDR3 runs 13 residues. Trimming at V came to 6 bases and at J to 5 bases, leaving 3 bases not matched to a gene. CDR3: CASKRTSGETQYF. CDR3 coding DNA: TGCGCCAGCAAACGGACTAGCGGGGAGACCCAGTACTTC.

The chain combines TRBV6-2 or TRBV6-3 with TRBJ2-5; 10 nucleotides line up with TRBD1. Trimming took 2 bases from V and 3 from J; bases not matched to a gene: 6. Germline V gene lookup returns CDR1 MNHEY and CDR2 SVGEGT. This CDR3 comprises 16 residues. The CDR3 nucleotides read TGTGCCAGCAGTTACCTCGGGACAGGGGTTGAAGAGACCCAGTACTTC. Translated: CASSYLGTGVEETQYF.

This clonotype was counted between two and nine times. The chain is built from TRBV4-2 and TRBJ2-7; 8 bases match TRBD1. The CDR3 is 13 amino acids. Trimming at V came to 3 bases and at J to 3 bases, leaving 1 base not matched to a gene. Per germline, CDR1 LGHNA and CDR2 YNFKEQ. This CDR3 is CASSQGTGYEQYF. The CDR3 DNA is TGTGCCAGCAGCCAGGGGACAGGCTACGAGCAGTACTTC.

This clonotype has a count of ten or more. This chain joins TRBV7-2 and TRBJ2-1; D could derive from TRBD1 or TRBD2 (5 bases each). The germline gives CDR1 SGHTA, CDR2 FQGNSA. The CDR3 is 16 amino acids. The germline V and J ends were trimmed by 4 bases and 0 bases, with 13 bases remaining between them. In DNA form, the CDR3 reads TGTGCCAGCAGCTCCCCCGGGACGGGCTCCTACAATGAGCAGTTCTTC. The encoded protein is CASSSPGTGSYNEQFF.

In its sample, this clonotype was seen a few times. V and J are TRBV7-9 and TRBJ2-2, with 8 bases matching TRBD2. The CDR3 has 15 residues. Looked up from germline, CDR1 is SEHNR and CDR2 is FQNEAQ (reference sequence). V lost 4 bases to trimming and J lost 7 bases; unmatched junction nucleotides: 8. In DNA, the CDR3 is TGTGCCAGCAGCTCTCAAGCGGGAGTTCTCGGGGAGCTGTTTTTT. This sequence encodes CASSSQAGVLGELFF.

The chain links TRBV19 to TRBJ1-2; TRBD1 agrees at 8 bases. The germline CDR1 and CDR2 sequences are LNHDA and SQIVND (reference sequence). The V gene end was trimmed by 5 bases and the J gene end by 3 bases; junction bases not matched to a gene: 8. The CDR3 runs to 15 residues. The chain's CDR3 is CASSPQGAPDYGYTF. The CDR3 DNA reads TGTGCCAGTAGTCCTCAGGGGGCGCCGGACTATGGCTACACCTTC.

The table lists this clonotype with many counts. The chain uses TRBV7-9 and TRBJ2-6; unclear D gene. This CDR3 region has 16 residues. V lost 2 bases, J lost 3 bases, and 11 bases lay in between. CDR1 is SEHNR, CDR2 FQNEAQ, per germline (reference sequence). For the CDR3, the DNA is TGTGCCAGCAGCTTATCCGGGTCTGGTGGGGCCAACGTCCTGACTTTC. Its translation is CASSLSGSGGANVLTF.

This clonotype was seen a few times. The chain recombines TRBV7-6 with TRBJ2-7; D call uncertain. There are 14 residues in the CDR3. V lost 4 bases and J lost 4, with 14 bases in between. The germline gives CDR1 SGHVS, CDR2 FNYEAQ. The CDR3 loop reads CASSSSREGYEQYF. The CDR3 DNA sequence: TGTGCCAGCAGCTCTAGTCGAGAAGGGTACGAGCAGTACTTC. Together with reference TRBV7-6 and TRBJ2-7, the CDR3 gives the full variable domain: GAGVSQSPRYKVTKRGQDVALRCDPISGHVSLYWYRQALGQGPEFLTYFNYEAQQDKSGLPNDRFSAERPEGSISTLTIQRTEQRDSAMYRCASSSSREGYEQYFGPGTRLTVT.

At least ten counts were recorded for this clonotype. The rearrangement joins TRBV7-2 to TRBJ2-7, with D maybe TRBD2 (5 bases). Germline V lookup: CDR1 SGHTA, CDR2 FQGNSA. The CDR3 totals 14 residues. The germline V and J ends were trimmed by 4 bases and 0 bases, with 10 bases remaining between them. This chain's CDR3 is CASSSKGSSYEQYF. The CDR3 region has the DNA TGTGCCAGCAGCTCCAAAGGGAGCTCCTACGAGCAGTACTTC.

CDR3 nucleotide sequence: TGTGCCAGCAGCTATGGCTGGTGGGCTTTCTTT. Encoded protein: CASSYGWWAFF. This sequence joins TRBV7-2 and TRBJ1-1; unclear D gene. CDR1 and CDR2 from the germline V gene are SGHTA and FQGNSA. V was trimmed by 4 bases and J by 11 bases, leaving 11 bases between them. The CDR3 consists of 11 residues.

This clonotype was counted many times. DNA for the CDR3: TGTGCCAGCAGAATTAGCGGCGCCGCCGAGCAGTACTTC. It encodes CASRISGAAEQYF. This chain joins TRBV7-9 and TRBJ2-7; TRBD2 is a possible D gene (6 bases). CDR1 and CDR2 from the germline V gene are SEHNR and FQNEAQ (reference sequence). Trimming removed 6 bases at V and 6 bases at J, with 15 bases between. This CDR3 has 13 amino acids. The whole variable domain, filled in from reference TRBV7-9 and TRBJ2-7, reads DTGVSQNPRHKITKRGQNVTFRCDPISEHNRLYWYRQTLGQGPEFLTYFQNEAQLEKSRLLSDRFSAERPKGSFSTLEIQRTEQGDSAMYLCASRISGAAEQYFGPGTRLTVT.

The rearrangement links TRBV24-1 to TRBJ2-3, with TRBD2 identical over 7 bases. Germline V gene sequence: CDR1 KGHDR, CDR2 SFDVKD. V trimming: 9 bases; J trimming: 2 bases; junction bases outside the gene matches: 7. The CDR3 has 14 amino acids. This CDR3 is CATRGTSATDTQYF. CDR3 sequence (DNA): TGTGCCACCCGAGGAACTAGCGCCACAGATACGCAGTATTTT.